A selection of T cell receptor beta chains follows, all from one sample in a study of cytomegalovirus exposure and HLA in healthy donors. Data came from immunoSEQ multiplex PCR; TCRdb stores just in-frame clones and leaves some out. Recorded for this sample: 150,000 to 200,000 clones. The sample was PBMCs. All receptors derive from a woman between 18 and 29 years old in good health and CMV-seropositive. The CDR3 runs from the conserved cysteine through the conserved F or W. The D gene is left open where the match is weak.

J,D,V,DNA,CDR3
TRBJ1-5,TRBD1,TRBV30,TGTGCCTGGGGGACAGGGGGTCAGCCCCAGCATTTT,CAWGTGGQPQHF
TRBJ1-5,NA,TRBV2,TGTGCCAGCGGCCCGGACACGCCCGGTCAGCCCCAGCATTTT,CASGPDTPGQPQHF
TRBJ1-5,NA,TRBV6-1,TGTGCCAGCAGTGAAGCCCAGGTCGGCAATCAGCCCCAGCATTTT,CASSEAQVGNQPQHF
TRBJ1-3,TRBD1,TRBV19,TGTGCCAGCAAACCGGGACAGGGGTTTGACACCATATATTTT,CASKPGQGFDTIYF
TRBJ2-7,NA,TRBV5-1,TGCGCCAGCAGCAGTCAATATGGAGTCCACGAGCAGTACTTC,CASSSQYGVHEQYF
TRBJ2-5,NA,TRBV5-1,TGCGCCAGCAGCTTGGAGGGCCAGCCGGGGGAGACCCAGTACTTC,CASSLEGQPGETQYF
TRBJ2-7,TRBD2,TRBV9,TGTGCCAGCAGCGAAGGGACTACCGTAAGCTACGAGCAGTACTTC,CASSEGTTVSYEQYF
TRBJ2-2,NA,TRBV5-1,TGCGCCAGCAGCTTCCGGGGACTTATGGGCGGGGAGCTGTTTTTT,CASSFRGLMGGELFF
TRBJ2-2,TRBD2,TRBV6-4,TGTGCCAGCAGCAACAGACTAGCGGGAGGCTCCGGGGAGCTGTTTTTT,CASSNRLAGGSGELFF
TRBJ2-7,NA,TRBV11-3,TGTGCCAGCAGCTTAACGTCATGGGTGGGAGCCTACGAGCAGTACTTC,CASSLTSWVGAYEQYF
TRBJ2-3,TRBD1,TRBV4-3,TGCGCCAGCGGGGGACAGGGAGGTACAGATACGCAGTATTTT,CASGGQGGTDTQYF
TRBJ1-2,NA,TRBV27,TGTGCCAGCAGTGGAGGTTCAGGCTACACCTTC,CASSGGSGYTF
TRBJ2-6,NA,TRBV7-6,TGTGCCAGCAGCTTAGCGGTGGCGGGTTCTGGGGCCAACGTCCTGACTTTC,CASSLAVAGSGANVLTF
TRBJ2-2,TRBD2,TRBV11-3,TGTGCCAGCAGCTTAGGCGGGAGAGAAGGCGGGGAGCTGTTTTTT,CASSLGGREGGELFF
TRBJ2-6,TRBD1,TRBV2,TGTGCCAAAGGACAGGGGAATGGGGCCAACGTCCTGACTTTC,CAKGQGNGANVLTF
TRBJ2-1,NA,TRBV29-1,TGCAGCGGGAGGGGAGGGGGAAATGAGCAGTTCTTC,CSGRGGGNEQFF
TRBJ1-6,NA,TRBV6-1,TGTGCCAGCAGGTCTCGGTGGCAGGGAAATTCACCCCTCCACTTT,CASRSRWQGNSPLHF
TRBJ1-4,TRBD1,TRBV7-9,TGTGCCAGCAGCTTAGGTGTACAGGGGGCCTCAACTAATGAAAAACTGTTTTTT,CASSLGVQGASTNEKLFF
TRBJ2-1,NA,TRBV7-2,TGTGCCAGCAGCTTCGGGACTTCCTACAATGAGCAGTTCTTC,CASSFGTSYNEQFF
TRBJ1-3,NA,TRBV23-1,TGCGCCAGCGCCCGACACGTTCCTGGAAACACCATATATTTT,CASARHVPGNTIYF
TRBJ1-1,NA,TRBV27,TGTGCCAGCAGATCGGGACTCATCGGTGAAGCTTTCTTT,CASRSGLIGEAFF
TRBJ1-5,TRBD1,TRBV5-1,TGCGCCAGCAGCTTGGAGGGACAGGGTCAGCCCCAGCATTTT,CASSLEGQGQPQHF
TRBJ2-1,TRBD2,TRBV7-9,TGTGCCAGCAGCTTAGTAGGGCTGGGACTAGCGGGAGAGCAGTTCTTC,CASSLVGLGLAGEQFF
TRBJ2-7,TRBD2,TRBV25-1,TGTGCCAAGATACTTAGCGGGAGAAAGTCCTACGAGCAGTACTTC,CAKILSGRKSYEQYF
TRBJ2-1,NA,TRBV18,TGTGCCAGCTCATCGGTCGACAGTTCTGAGCAGTTCTTC,CASSSVDSSEQFF
TRBJ2-1,NA,TRBV4-1,TGCGCCAGCAGCGAAGGGAGGGGGGGCCCTAGCGATGAGCAGTTCTTC,CASSEGRGGPSDEQFF
TRBJ2-1,NA,TRBV6-1,TGTGCCAGCAGTGAAGGCCCCCCGGGGGACAATGAGCAGTTCTTC,CASSEGPPGDNEQFF
TRBJ2-7,TRBD1,TRBV18,TGTGCCAGCTCACCCGGGACAGACTCCTACGAGCAGTACTTC,CASSPGTDSYEQYF
TRBJ2-7,NA,TRBV6-4,TGTGCCAGCAGTGTCGACAGATTCTCCTACGAGCAGTACTTC,CASSVDRFSYEQYF
TRBJ2-7,TRBD2,TRBV7-6,TGTGCCAGCAGTTCCGGGACTACCTACGAGCAGTACTTC,CASSSGTTYEQYF
TRBJ1-5,TRBD1,TRBV7-2,TGTGCCAGCAGCTCGGGACAGGCGAATCAGCCCCAGCATTTT,CASSSGQANQPQHF
TRBJ1-2,TRBD1,TRBV6-1,TGTGCCAGCAGTGCTTATACAGGGGAAGGCTACACCTTC,CASSAYTGEGYTF
TRBJ1-1,NA,TRBV11-3,TGTGCCAGCGGGCAAGCTTTCTTT,CASGQAFF
TRBJ1-1,TRBD1,TRBV6-5,TGTGCCAGCAGCCGGGACAGGGGAATGAACACTGAAGCTTTCTTT,CASSRDRGMNTEAFF
TRBJ1-1,TRBD1,TRBV6-1,TGTGCCAGCAGTGCACGACAGGGCTCTGAAGCTTTCTTT,CASSARQGSEAFF
TRBJ2-1,TRBD2,TRBV5-4,TGTGCCAGCACGCAGCGCCGGGGAGGGTTTGATGAGCAGTTCTTC,CASTQRRGGFDEQFF
TRBJ2-2,NA,TRBV30,TGTGCCTGGAGTCGAGGGCGGACCGGGGAGCTGTTTTTT,CAWSRGRTGELFF
TRBJ2-7,TRBD1,TRBV5-1,TGCGCCAGCGGCTTACCACAGGGGAACGAGCAGTACTTC,CASGLPQGNEQYF
TRBJ2-1,TRBD2,TRBV6-4,TGTGCCAACCCGCCCCGTCTAGCGGGTATGTCCTACAATGAGCAGCTCTTC,CANPPRLAGMSYNEQLF
TRBJ1-6,NA,TRBV27,TGTGCCAGCAGTACAGGATCCCCGGGGGGCTTCTACAGCTCCTATAATTCACCCCTCCACTTT,CASSTGSPGGFYSSYNSPLHF
TRBJ1-2,NA,TRBV7-2,TGTGCCAGCAGCCCCCCGCAGGGGACCTATGGCTACACCTTC,CASSPPQGTYGYTF
TRBJ2-7,TRBD2,TRBV2,TGTGCCAGCAGTGGTGGTAGCGGGAGTGTATACGAGCAGTACTTC,CASSGGSGSVYEQYF
TRBJ2-4,NA,TRBV29-1,TGCAGCGTTGGGGTGCGGGGGCTTGCCAAAAACATTCAGTACTTC,CSVGVRGLAKNIQYF
TRBJ2-5,NA,TRBV6-6,TGTGCCAGCAGCCCTCGAAAGGGGGAGGGGGAGACCCAGTACTTC,CASSPRKGEGETQYF
TRBJ2-1,TRBD2,TRBV7-9,TGTGCCAGCAGCCATGGGACTAGCGGGGGCGGTGAGCAGTTCTTC,CASSHGTSGGGEQFF
TRBJ2-2,TRBD1,TRBV10-3,TGTGCCATCAGTGAGCTTTATTGGGACAGGGACACCGGGGAGCTGTTTTTT,CAISELYWDRDTGELFF
TRBJ2-7,TRBD1,TRBV30,TGTGCCTGGACCCGGGGACAGGGGGCCTACGAGCAGTACTTC,CAWTRGQGAYEQYF
TRBJ1-1,TRBD1,TRBV29-1,TGCAGCGTTGGGGGGACCGGGACAGGGTTTTTTAAGTCTCTAGACACTGAAGCTTTCTTT,CSVGGTGTGFFKSLDTEAFF
TRBJ1-2,TRBD1,TRBV27,TGTGCCAGCAGTTTATTGACAGGGGACGGCTACACCTTC,CASSLLTGDGYTF
TRBJ1-1,NA,TRBV2,TGTGCCAGCAGTCTAGCAACGAGAGCTTTCTTT,CASSLATRAFF
TRBJ2-7,NA,TRBV7-2,TGTGCCAGCAGCCCCAGGATTGGAGGCGAGCAGTACTTC,CASSPRIGGEQYF
TRBJ1-1,NA,TRBV11-3,TGTGCCAGCAGCCCTAGGATGAACACTGAAGCTTTCTTT,CASSPRMNTEAFF
TRBJ2-3,NA,TRBV29-1,TGCAGCGCGGCTAGCGGCACAGATACGCAGTATTTT,CSAASGTDTQYF
TRBJ2-3,TRBD2,TRBV4-3,TGCGCCAGCAGCCAAGGCCTTAGCGGGGGAGGAGATACGCAGTATTTT,CASSQGLSGGGDTQYF